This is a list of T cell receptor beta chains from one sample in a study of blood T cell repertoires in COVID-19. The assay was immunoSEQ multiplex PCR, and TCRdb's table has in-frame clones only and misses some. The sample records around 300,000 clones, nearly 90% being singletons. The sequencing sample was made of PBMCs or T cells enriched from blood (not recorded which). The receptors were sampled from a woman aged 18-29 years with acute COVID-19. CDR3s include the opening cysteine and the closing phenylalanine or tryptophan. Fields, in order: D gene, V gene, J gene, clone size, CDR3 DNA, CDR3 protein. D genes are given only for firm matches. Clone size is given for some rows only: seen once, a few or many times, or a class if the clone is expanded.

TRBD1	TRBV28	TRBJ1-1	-	TGTGCCAGCAGTTTACAGGGGGACACTGAAGCTTTCTTT	CASSLQGDTEAFF
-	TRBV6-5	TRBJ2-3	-	TGTGCCACCGGCGGGGCCGCAGATACGCAGTATTTT	CATGGAADTQYF
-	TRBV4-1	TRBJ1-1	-	TGCGCCAGCAGCCAAGACCGACTCGAGAGAGCTTTCTTT	CASSQDRLERAFF
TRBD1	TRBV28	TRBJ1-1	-	TGTGCCAGCAGTTTACCCCCCGGACAGGGAATGAACACTGAAGCTTTCTTT	CASSLPPGQGMNTEAFF
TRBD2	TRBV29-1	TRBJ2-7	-	TGCAGCGTCCTGACTAGCGGGGCCTACGAGCAGTACTTC	CSVLTSGAYEQYF
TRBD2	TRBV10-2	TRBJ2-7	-	TGCGCCAGCAGTGAACTAGCGGGAGGCCCATACGAGCAGTACTTC	CASSELAGGPYEQYF
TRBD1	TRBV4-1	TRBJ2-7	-	TGCGCCAGCAGCCAAGGCCTCCCGGCCGACAGGGCCCTCACCTACGAGCAGTACTTC	CASSQGLPADRALTYEQYF
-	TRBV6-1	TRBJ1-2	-	TGTGCCAGCAGTGAGCGGGACGGCATTAACTATGGCTACACCTTC	CASSERDGINYGYTF
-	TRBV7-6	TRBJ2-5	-	TGTGCCAGCAGCTTATTGTGGTGGTTCGGGAAGACCCAGTACTTC	CASSLLWWFGKTQYF
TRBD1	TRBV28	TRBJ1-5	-	TGTGCCAGCAGTTTAAGGGACAGAAATCAGCCCCAGCATTTT	CASSLRDRNQPQHF
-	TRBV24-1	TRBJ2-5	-	TGTGCCACCAGTGAAGGGCGGCAGGGGCAAGAGACCCAGTACTTC	CATSEGRQGQETQYF
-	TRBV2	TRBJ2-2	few	TGTGCCAGCAGGCCTAGCCAAAGCGGGGAGCTGTTTTTT	CASRPSQSGELFF
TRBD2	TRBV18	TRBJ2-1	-	TGTGCCAGCTCCCCTACTCCGGGACTAGCGGGAGAATACTCCTACAATGAGCAGTTCTTC	CASSPTPGLAGEYSYNEQFF
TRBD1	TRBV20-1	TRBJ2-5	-	TGCAGTGCTAGTCCCCAGGGGGCAGAGACCCAGTACTTC	CSASPQGAETQYF
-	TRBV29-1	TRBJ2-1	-	TGCAGCGTTGTCAGGTACGACAATGAGCAGTTCTTC	CSVVRYDNEQFF
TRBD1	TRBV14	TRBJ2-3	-	TGTGCCAGCAGCCAAGGGGGACAGCTAGATACGCAGTATTTT	CASSQGGQLDTQYF
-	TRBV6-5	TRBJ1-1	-	TGTGCCAGCAGCCCACAGGACACTGAAGCTTTCTTT	CASSPQDTEAFF
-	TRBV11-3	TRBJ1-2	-	TGTGCCAGCAGCTCCCGGGGGGGCGGCTACACCTTC	CASSSRGGGYTF
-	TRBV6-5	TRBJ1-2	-	TGTGCCAGCAGTCCTCTGACAGGTAGCTATGGCTACACCTTC	CASSPLTGSYGYTF
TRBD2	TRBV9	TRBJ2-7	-	TGTGCCAGCAGCGTAGGCCTAGCGGGAGCGGGTTACGAGCAGTACTTC	CASSVGLAGAGYEQYF
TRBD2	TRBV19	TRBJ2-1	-	TGTGCCAGTAGAGAGGGAGGGCCCTACAATGAGCAGTTCTTC	CASREGGPYNEQFF
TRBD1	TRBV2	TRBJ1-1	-	TGTGCCAGCAGTGGGGAGCGGACAGGGGGCTTTCGAAAAGCTTTCTTT	CASSGERTGGFRKAFF
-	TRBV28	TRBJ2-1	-	TGTGCCAGCAGTTTATCAGGGTCCCGCGCTAGACAGTTCTTC	CASSLSGSRARQFF
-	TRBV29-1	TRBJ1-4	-	TGCAGCGTTGAAGGGGGAGGCAAACTGTTTTTT	CSVEGGGKLFF
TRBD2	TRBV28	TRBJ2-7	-	TGTGCCAGCAGTTTATCACTAGCGGGAGTACAGCAGTACTTC	CASSLSLAGVQQYF
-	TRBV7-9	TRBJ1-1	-	TGTGCCAGCAGCCCCTACCCCGGACTGACCCTCACTGAAGCTTTCTTT	CASSPYPGLTLTEAFF
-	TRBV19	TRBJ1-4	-	TGTGCCAGTAGGATGACAGCAACTAATGAAAAACTGTTTTTT	CASRMTATNEKLFF
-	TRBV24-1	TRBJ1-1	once	TGTGCCACCAGTGATTCGGGGGGGTCGAACACTGAAGCTTTCTTT	CATSDSGGSNTEAFF
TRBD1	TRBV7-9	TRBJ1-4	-	TGTGCCAGCAGCCGTTTTTTGTCGGGACAGAAAAATGAAAAACTGTTTTTT	CASSRFLSGQKNEKLFF
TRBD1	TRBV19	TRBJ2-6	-	TGTGCCAGTAGTTACAGGGGTAACTCTGGGGCCAACGTCCTGACTTTC	CASSYRGNSGANVLTF
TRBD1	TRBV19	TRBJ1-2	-	TGTGCCAGCCTGGACAGGGGGGACTATGGCTACACCTTC	CASLDRGDYGYTF
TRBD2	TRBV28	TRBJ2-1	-	TGTGCCAGCAGTTTACAGATAGCGGGAACCTACAATGAGCAGTTCTTC	CASSLQIAGTYNEQFF
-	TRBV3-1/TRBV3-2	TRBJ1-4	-	TGTGCCAGCAGCCAAGGAGGAGAAAAACTGTTTTTT	CASSQGGEKLFF